This note documents a single T cell receptor (beta chain) sequence. Its antigen is not yet known. It has no much larger one-base neighbor in the sample; base qualities were not kept. V loses 1 base, J loses 5 bases, and the germline ends lie 11 bases apart. The germline V gene (reference sequence) gives CDR1 as PRHDT and CDR2 as FYEKMQ. The CDR3 measures 14 amino acids from cysteine to phenylalanine. Only the CDR3 part of the read is kept: 42 bases, read in frame from the first base. These data belong to a study of cytomegalovirus exposure and HLA in healthy donors (dated by TCRdb to about 2017). For the wider study: An earlier analysis of roughly 570 of the donors reported about 300 Gb of sequence data and 100 million to 120 million unique TCR beta sequences obtained from 180 million or so T cells. Rather than drawing on any new phenotypic data, the later analysis identified candidate immune exposures from TCR beta sequences and the way those sequences occurred across donors. The study was designed to test whether signatures of past pathogen exposure could be identified by cataloging public T cell receptors. The study combined high-throughput TCR immunosequencing, statistical association of individual TCRs with disease status, and machine learning to predict cytomegalovirus infection status. The study profiled the T cell repertoires of hundreds of subjects by immunosequencing and related them to cytomegalovirus serostatus. To study patterns of TCR occurrence, a later analysis re-analyzed previously published TCR beta repertoires from under 750 donors and added high-resolution HLA genotyping. Typing coverage varied by locus: roughly 629-640 donors for A, B, C, DRB1 and DQB1; roughly 520 for DQA1; nearly 610 for DPA1; fewer than 480 for DPB1. Both class I and class II loci were covered by HLA typing, at four-digit resolution. Across some 400 genotyped donors of the cohort, an average of roughly 230,000 unique TCR beta nucleotide sequences per donor were sequenced, and approximately 17% of those sequences were non-productive. Four to six DR-DQ haplotypes were handled as single units for association and clustering because linkage in the cohort was strong. Every discovery cohort repertoire had been produced on one sequencing platform. To decide whether each TCR beta V gene segment behaved as functional or pseudogenic, an earlier analysis of some 600 of the donors relied on high-throughput TCR beta sequencing. Around 320 gigabases of sequencing data and some 85 million unique TCR sequences were included in an early release covering about 700 HLA-typed donors. In a later genetic analysis, genome-wide SNP genotypes for about 65% of the 666 donors were used, and that subset was treated as a discovery cohort. In addition to the first cohort of roughly 670 subjects, a separate validation cohort of 120 different subjects was used. Donor age, sex, ethnicity and CMV serostatus were collected together with the repertoire data. Of the 300 to 500 genotyped donors, 65% to 90% were placed in the genetic ancestry cluster associated with self-reported Caucasian donors.

Study-wide findings and limitations: Because some donors lacked HLA typing at each locus, the association tests relied only on the typed subset. V-gene and J-gene trimming of TCR beta chains was associated with a missense DCLRE1C variant in a later genetic analysis, and the association was replicated in an independent cohort. According to a later analysis, parvovirus B19, influenza, CMV and Epstein-Barr virus appeared linked to several top co-occurrence clusters. CMV serostatus was the only immune exposure information available for the cohort. The classifier was reported to diagnose cytomegalovirus status with high specificity and sensitivity in both the original and validation cohorts. At a false discovery rate of 0.05, a later analysis linked around 15,000 TCR beta sequences to specific HLA alleles. In a later analysis, HLA-associated TCR beta chains were found to be more clonally expanded and to have lower generation probabilities than equally common non-associated chains. A further reported finding was that TCR beta sequences accurately predicted the HLA-A and HLA-B alleles for most subjects in the first cohort. A later genetic analysis reported fewer N-insertions in productive TCRs among donors in an Asian-associated ancestry cluster than the roughly 620-donor mean. Strong co-occurrence of HLA alleles, especially DR and DQ, made assigning TCR associations to individual alleles difficult. The cohort was sequenced for TCR beta chains only, and without alpha or paired-chain data the features that could be detected were limited. Because counts were too low, 15 to 20 rarely observed V segments, including chromosome 9 orphons, were excluded from the earlier analysis of 587 of the donors. A later analysis found that most CMV-associated TCR beta chains appeared HLA-restricted, with HLA associations seemingly driven largely by CMV exposure. Across donors, most TCR sequences were observed very rarely, whereas some public TCRs were present in many individuals. The study listed 150 to 200 TCR beta chains as associated with cytomegalovirus. In a later analysis, TCR association rates were found to vary across HLA loci, with the most associated TCRs seen for DRB1 alleles and the fewest for HLA-C alleles. A cluster of highly shared sequence variants was judged likely to be a technical artifact of the sequencing pipeline. Correlated functional status among segregating V segments might reflect linkage disequilibrium, but an unknown experimental factor could not be ruled out. It was suggested by the authors that the approach could potentially be generalized to other disease states and immunological phenotypes. The presence/absence analyses assumed that sequencing depth was roughly uniform across donors, and that assumption may not be true. Three of the identified cytomegalovirus-associated TCR beta chains were confirmed in vitro to be specific for cytomegalovirus antigens. An earlier analysis of roughly 570 of the donors showed that most TCR beta V segments appeared in productive rearrangements either about 90% or about 30% of the time, which broadly matched IMGT annotations. The 87-base-pair reads could not distinguish some IMGT-functional V segments, including TRBV6-2 and TRBV6-3, so those segments were excluded.

The cohort was made up of 500 to 800 healthy bone marrow donors. Cohort members were all nominally healthy when sampled, although unrecorded immune exposures were likely present. The donor was CMV seropositive and was included in the group of approximately 310 seropositive cohort members. A peripheral blood sample was collected from each donor, and TCR beta sequencing was performed on peripheral blood mononuclear cells. Genomic DNA extraction from the blood cell samples was performed with the Qiagen DNeasy Blood Extraction Kit. Libraries were constructed by the immunoSEQ multiplex PCR assay. For the multiplex PCR, a mixture combining 60 forward primers for TCR Vbeta segments and 13 reverse primers for TCR Jbeta segments was used. A multiplex PCR assay on genomic DNA amplified the CDR3 region of rearranged TCR beta genes. The amplified TCR beta libraries were sequenced on the Illumina HiSeq System as 87-base-pair reads. In the paper's pipeline: Across the 500 to 700 repertoires, a later analysis counted about 81 million unique TCR beta chains, around 11 million of which were shared by at least two donors. A nearest-neighbor algorithm error-corrected the raw reads and collapsed the reads into unique sequences, merging closely related sequences to remove PCR and sequencing errors. V, D and J gene segments were assigned by aligning CDR3 sequences to IMGT reference sequences. For a sequence to be retained, a match of at least six nucleotides was required to both a V gene segment and a J gene segment. Rearrangements were classified as productive when the CDR3 lacked stop codons and remained in frame with V and J, and all other rearrangements were classified as non-productive. CDR3 was defined according to IMGT convention as the region running from the second conserved V-encoded cysteine to the conserved J-encoded phenylalanine. Sequences without an unambiguous match to a single V gene segment were excluded from the earlier analysis of 500 to 700 of the donors. An earlier analysis of fewer than 750 of the donors classified V segments as functional when productive rearrangements were above 56.7% and as segregating when the standard deviation between donors was above 5%. A statistical classification framework was developed to diagnose cytomegalovirus status using the catalog of TCR beta chain sequences. V and J gene assignment, in a later analysis, came from comparing TCR nucleotide sequences with IMGT/GENE-DB human TR gene sequences. Using the TCRdist pipeline, a later analysis assigned CDR3 sequences along with most-parsimonious VDJ recombination scenarios. In a later analysis, each TCR beta chain was defined by its CDR3 amino acid sequence together with its V-gene family, and reads lacking a unique V-gene family were excluded. As a way to deal with suspected cross-contamination and a sequencing artifact, a later analysis dropped hundreds of nucleotide sequences that were highly shared and had low generation probability. For each public chain, a later analysis derived a clonal expansion index from normalized ranks of inferred template counts within each repertoire. In a later analysis, generation probabilities were computed using a VDJ recombination model fitted to out-of-frame rearrangements, and the results were checked against IGoR. In a later analysis, TCR-TCR, TCR-HLA and TCR-CMV co-occurrence was scored with hypergeometric tests, and a repertoire-size bias correction was applied to TCR pairs. In a later analysis, false discovery rates were estimated by permuting HLA or CMV assignments 20 times. In a later analysis, co-occurring TCRs were grouped with DBSCAN, and TCRdist sequence similarity was added when clustering was performed within HLA-allele-positive subsets. Repertoires with fewer than 30,000 or more than 120,000 public chains were left out of co-occurrence clustering, as were five repertoires with anomalous nucleotide sharing. Not all clones reach the TCRdb copy of this immuneACCESS table, which keeps in-frame sequences only. Checked studies attribute under half of the gap to unresolved V genes and leave the rest unexplained. V, J and clone size were drawn from that table, and D and trimming were deduced from the DNA. This sample holds under 200,000 clones; around 86% were observed only once. Under 1% of the sample rests with the top ten.

The sequencing input was PBMCs. The TCR comes from a girl aged 2-9 years in good health and CMV-seropositive. The rearranged chain carries TRBV13 and TRBJ2-5; 6 matching bases give a weak D call of TRBD2. The sequenced DNA is TGTGCCAGCAGCTTAGCGGGAGAGGGGGAGACCCAGTACTTC. Translated, this gives CASSLAGEGETQYF. Beyond the CDR3, the reference TRBV13 and TRBJ2-5 genes provide the residues; the full variable domain reads: AAGVIQSPRHLIKEKRETATLKCYPIPRHDTVYWYQQGPGQDPQFLISFYEKMQSDKGSIPDRFSAQQFSDYHSELNMSSLELGDSALYFCASSLAGEGETQYFGPGTRLLVL.